The following is a T cell receptor (beta chain) sequence with its context. The germline V gene has CDR1 SGDLS and CDR2 YYNGEE. V shed 0 bases and J shed 4 bases, with 12 bases lying between them. This CDR3 spans 15 amino acids. The record originates from a study of control samples from healthy donors and cancer patients. TCRdb's copy holds only in-frame clones and misses some; the assay was immunoSEQ multiplex PCR. The data show 150,000 or so clones, with about 94% seen just once and around 6.2% held by the top ten. V is TRBV9 and J is TRBJ2-3; D is perhaps TRBD1 or TRBD2 (5 bases each). The receptor was isolated from a man aged 40-49 years in good health. Sequencing was carried out using blood. DNA for the CDR3: TGTGCCAGCAGCGTAGGAGGGGTGGATGCAGATACGCAGTATTTT. Protein sequence: CASSVGGVDADTQYF.